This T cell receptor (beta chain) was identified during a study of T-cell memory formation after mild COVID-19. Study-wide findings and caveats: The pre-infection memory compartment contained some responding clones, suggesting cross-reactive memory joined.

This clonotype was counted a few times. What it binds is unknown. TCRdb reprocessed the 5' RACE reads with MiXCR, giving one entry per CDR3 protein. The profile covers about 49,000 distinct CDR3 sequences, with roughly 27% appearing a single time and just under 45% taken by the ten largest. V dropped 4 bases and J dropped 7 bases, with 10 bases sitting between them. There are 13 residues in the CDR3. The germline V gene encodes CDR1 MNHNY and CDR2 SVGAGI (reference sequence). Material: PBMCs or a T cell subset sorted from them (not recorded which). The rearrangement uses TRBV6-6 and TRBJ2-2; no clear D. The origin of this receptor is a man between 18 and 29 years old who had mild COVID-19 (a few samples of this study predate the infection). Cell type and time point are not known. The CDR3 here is CASSSGSGGELFF. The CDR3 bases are TGTGCCAGCAGTTCTGGGTCGGGCGGGGAGCTGTTTTTT.